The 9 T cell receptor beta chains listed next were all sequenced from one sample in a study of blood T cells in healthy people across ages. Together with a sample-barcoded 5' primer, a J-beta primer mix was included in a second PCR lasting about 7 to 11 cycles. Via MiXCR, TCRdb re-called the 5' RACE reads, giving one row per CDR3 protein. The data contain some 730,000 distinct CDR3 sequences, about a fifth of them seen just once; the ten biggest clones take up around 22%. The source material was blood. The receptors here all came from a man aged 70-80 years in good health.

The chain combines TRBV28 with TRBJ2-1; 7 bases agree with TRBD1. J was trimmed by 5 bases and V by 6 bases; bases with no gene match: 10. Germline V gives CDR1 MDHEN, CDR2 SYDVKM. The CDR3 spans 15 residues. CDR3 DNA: TGTGCCAGCAGAGCCACAGGGGCTGGTAACAATGAGCAGTTCTTC. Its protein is CASRATGAGNNEQFF.

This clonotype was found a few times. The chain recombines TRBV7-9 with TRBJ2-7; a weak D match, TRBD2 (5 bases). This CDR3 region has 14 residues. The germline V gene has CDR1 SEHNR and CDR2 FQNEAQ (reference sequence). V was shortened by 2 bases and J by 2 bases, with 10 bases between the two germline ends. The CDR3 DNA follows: TGTGCCAGCAGCTTAATATCCGGGACCTACGAGCAGTACTTC. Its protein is CASSLISGTYEQYF.

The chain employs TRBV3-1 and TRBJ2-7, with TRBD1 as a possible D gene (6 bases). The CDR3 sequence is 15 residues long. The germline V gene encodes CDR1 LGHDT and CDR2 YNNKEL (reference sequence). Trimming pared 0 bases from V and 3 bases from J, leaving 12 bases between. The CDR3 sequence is CASSQDPGAFYEQYF. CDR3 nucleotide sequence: TGTGCCAGCAGCCAAGATCCAGGGGCCTTCTACGAGCAGTACTTC.

CDR3 nucleotides: TGTGCCAGCAGCCAATCCCCGTGGGGTTCCGAGACCCAGTACTTC. It yields the protein CASSQSPWGSETQYF. The V gene is TRBV16, the J gene TRBJ2-1; D is uncertain. The J call may be wrong; the DNA end is better matched by TRBJ2-5. Germline-derived CDR1 and CDR2 are KGHSY and FQNENV. CDR3 length: 15 amino acids.

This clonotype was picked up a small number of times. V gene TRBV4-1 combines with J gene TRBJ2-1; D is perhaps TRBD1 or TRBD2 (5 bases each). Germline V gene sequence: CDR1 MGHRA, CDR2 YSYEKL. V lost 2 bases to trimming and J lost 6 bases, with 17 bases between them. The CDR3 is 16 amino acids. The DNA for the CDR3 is TGCGCCAGCAGCCAAAACGACTTCCGGGACCCCAATGAGCAGTTCTTC. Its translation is CASSQNDFRDPNEQFF.

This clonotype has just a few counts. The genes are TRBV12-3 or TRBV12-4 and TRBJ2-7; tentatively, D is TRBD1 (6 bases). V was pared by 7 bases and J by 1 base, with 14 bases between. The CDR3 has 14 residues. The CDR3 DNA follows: TGTGCCAGCACTGTCGACAGGACGTCCTACGAGCAGTACTTC. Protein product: CASTVDRTSYEQYF.

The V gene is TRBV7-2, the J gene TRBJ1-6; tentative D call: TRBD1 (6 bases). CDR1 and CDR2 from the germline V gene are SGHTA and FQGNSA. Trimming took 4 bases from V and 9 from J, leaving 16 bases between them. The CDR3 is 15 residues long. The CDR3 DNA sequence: TGTGCCAGCAGCTGGGGGCCAGGTGAGGGTTCACCCCTCCACTTT. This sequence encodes CASSWGPGEGSPLHF.

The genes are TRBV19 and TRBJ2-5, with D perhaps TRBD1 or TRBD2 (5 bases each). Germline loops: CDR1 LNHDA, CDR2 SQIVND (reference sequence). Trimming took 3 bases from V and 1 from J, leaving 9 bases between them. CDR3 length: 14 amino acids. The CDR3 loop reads CASSIGGTQETQYF. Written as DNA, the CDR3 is TGTGCCAGTAGTATTGGGGGAACCCAAGAGACCCAGTACTTC.

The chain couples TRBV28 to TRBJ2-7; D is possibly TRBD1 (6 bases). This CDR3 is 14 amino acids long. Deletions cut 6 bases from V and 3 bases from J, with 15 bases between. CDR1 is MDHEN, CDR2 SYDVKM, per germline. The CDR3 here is CASSPSTGLYEQYV. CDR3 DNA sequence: TGTGCCAGCAGCCCTTCGACAGGCCTCTACGAGCAGTACGTC.